Below, one T cell receptor beta chain is given with its context. Some clones are missing from TCRdb's copy, which holds only in-frame ones; the method was immunoSEQ multiplex PCR. Here the sample spans 75,000 to 100,000 clones, just under 95% being singletons. This sample is drawn from a study of technical replicates of blood from a handful of donors. The CDR3 sequence is 14 residues long. The V and J ends lost 4 bases and 7 bases respectively, with 11 bases between them. The germline V gene encodes CDR1 LNHDA and CDR2 SQIVND (reference sequence). V gene TRBV19 combines with J gene TRBJ1-6, with no clear D. Sequences were obtained from T cells isolated from PBMCs. The receptor comes from a human donor in good health. DNA of the CDR3: TGTGCCAGTAGTAGGCGGGGTGGGAATTCACCCCTCCACTTT. Translated: CASSRRGGNSPLHF.